This T cell receptor beta chain originates from a study of spatial heterogeneity in lung cancer. TCRdb re-called the 5' RACE reads through MiXCR, storing one row per CDR3 protein. Of more than 900 distinct CDR3 sequences in the sample, approximately 12% were seen once. Germline CDR1 reads SGHNT; CDR2 reads YYREEE (reference sequence). J gave up 5 bases and V 4 bases, and 2 bases lay outside the gene matches. The CDR3 sequence is 14 residues long. In its sample, this clonotype is large (0.1 to 1%). Because the library targeted alpha chains, this beta chain is an off-target read whose size means little. This sample's time point: sample taken at primary tumor resection.

The origin of this receptor is a female donor with early-stage non-small cell lung cancer. This chain links TRBV5-4 with TRBJ2-1; TRBD2 aligns across 11 bases. Sequencing was performed on normal lung tissue next to the tumor, taken at surgery. The CDR3, as DNA: TGTGCCAGCAGCCAGGGACTAGCGGACAATGAGCAGTTCTTC. It specifies CASSQGLADNEQFF.